Sequencing of this TCR beta chain was carried out in a study of identical twins. Template switching (which added a universal primer site) was used, and cDNA carried unique molecular identifiers. Via MiXCR, TCRdb re-called the 5' RACE reads, giving one row per CDR3 protein. The sample gives roughly 570,000 distinct CDR3 sequences, roughly 9.9% of which show up once; more than 2.5% is in the top ten. V lost 1 base, J lost 0 bases, and 6 bases stayed unmatched. Germline loops: CDR1 SGHTA, CDR2 FQGNSA. This CDR3 is 17 amino acids long. About this clonotype: Its antigen remains unknown.

Study findings and constraints: Out-of-frame alpha sequences shared by twins showed excess low generation probability. Abundant beta clonotypes from cord blood had fewer insertions, unlike memory repertoires, which showed none.

This same sample was also part of a study on yellow fever vaccine responses in identical twins.

The sample comprised PBMCs. This TCR was recovered from a woman younger than 35 in good health. The V and J genes are TRBV7-2 and TRBJ2-4; 7 bases are shared with TRBD1. CDR3 DNA: TGTGCCAGCAGCTTAGGTGGGACAGCCTTAGCCAAAAACATTCAGTACTTC. It codes for CASSLGGTALAKNIQYF.